The present T cell receptor (beta chain) was sequenced within a study of blood T cells in healthy people across ages. Between the trimmed V and J ends, which lost 1 base and 2 bases, there was a span of 13 bases. The germline V gene has CDR1 SGDLS and CDR2 YYNGEE. CDR3 length: 15 amino acids. Whole-study findings and limits: Diversity estimates drawn from one million T cells were deemed underestimates.

Sample-barcoded 5' priming and a J-beta primer mix drove a second PCR of roughly 6 to 12 cycles. Each TCR beta cDNA got a 12-nucleotide random molecular identifier. TCRdb re-called the 5' RACE reads through MiXCR, storing one row per CDR3 protein. The repertoire consists of approximately 1.5 million distinct CDR3 sequences, with around 36% occurring once and the leading ten covering 11%. Note on this clonotype: Its antigen is undetermined.

The chain uses TRBV9 and TRBJ2-7; D is undetermined. The sequenced material came from blood. The clonotype originates from a woman aged 25-40 years in good health. The CDR3 bases are TGTGCCAGCAGCGTACTTGCAGACTCCCCCTACGAGCAGTACTTC. It codes for CASSVLADSPYEQYF.